What follows are 22 T cell receptor beta chains derived from one specimen sequenced in a study of monozygotic twins with inflammatory bowel disease. TCRdb re-called the 5' RACE reads and gives one entry per CDR3 protein, without DNA. The listing contains 110,000 to 150,000 distinct CDR3 sequences. Sequencing was done on a sample of blood. The receptor source for this set is a human donor with ulcerative colitis or Crohn's disease, or a healthy co-twin of an affected twin (not recorded which).

The chain links TRBV20-1 to TRBJ2-1. Germline lookup yields CDR1 DFQATT and CDR2 SNEGSKA (reference sequence). CDR3 length: 12 residues. CDR3 sequence reads: CSARADAGEQFF.

CDR3 amino acids: CATSQAGGPYNEQFF. J is TRBJ2-1 and V is TRBV24-1; the D gene TCRdb calls, TRBD2, cannot be checked with no DNA. There are 15 residues in the CDR3. In germline, CDR1 is KGHDR, CDR2 SFDVKD.

V and J are TRBV7-9 and TRBJ2-1. The germline CDR1 and CDR2 sequences are SEHNR and FQNEAQ (reference sequence). The CDR3 is 14 residues long. The CDR3 region is CASSFWTENNEQFF.

The gene calls are TRBV20-1 and TRBJ2-4; TCRdb's D gene call, TRBD1, goes unchecked for lack of DNA. Germline values: CDR1 DFQATT, CDR2 SNEGSKA (reference sequence). The CDR3 runs to 13 residues. CDR3 region: CSATGPWENIQYF.

The chain has TRBV28 and TRBJ1-2. This CDR3 spans 13 amino acids. Germline V gene lookup returns CDR1 MDHEN and CDR2 SYDVKM. This CDR3 reads CASSFGRTYGYTF.

The rearrangement joins TRBV5-1 to TRBJ2-1; no DNA is available, so the TRBD2 call from TCRdb remains unchecked. This CDR3 is 16 amino acids long. Germline loops: CDR1 SGHRS, CDR2 YFSETQ. CDR3 in amino acids: CASSPRTGGNDNEQFF.

The V and J genes are TRBV12-3 or TRBV12-4 and TRBJ2-2. The CDR3 consists of 17 residues. CDR3 protein: CASNLKRQTLNTGELFF.

The rearrangement uses TRBV6-1 and TRBJ1-3. CDR1 is MNHNS and CDR2 is SASEGT in the germline V gene. This CDR3 spans 14 amino acids. The CDR3 region is CASSSVGHGNTIYF.

The V and J genes are TRBV6-1 and TRBJ2-3; TCRdb proposes TRBD2, but this gene call is untestable without DNA. Germline V gene sequence: CDR1 MNHNS, CDR2 SASEGT. The CDR3 covers 15 residues. The CDR3 reads CASRTSGRGADTQYF.

The rearrangement uses TRBV7-3 and TRBJ2-2; TCRdb's D call, TRBD1, is unchecked because there is no DNA. CDR3 length: 14 amino acids. Germline V gene data show CDR1 as SGHTA and CDR2 as FQGTGA. The CDR3 reads CASSGAANTGELFF.

The chain recombines TRBV20-1 with TRBJ2-3; TCRdb's D call, TRBD1, is unchecked because there is no DNA. Germline V gene data show CDR1 as DFQATT and CDR2 as SNEGSKA (reference sequence). CDR3 length equals 19 residues. The CDR3 loop is CSARSSHGPGAEGTDTQYF.

The chain employs TRBV20-1 and TRBJ2-1; without DNA, the TCRdb call of TRBD2 cannot be checked. The germline CDR1 and CDR2 sequences are DFQATT and SNEGSKA (reference sequence). The CDR3 extends over 14 amino acids. The CDR3 sequence is CSARMGGGHLEQFF.

The chain carries TRBV27 and TRBJ2-3; TCRdb proposes TRBD1, but this gene call is untestable without DNA. The CDR3 spans 14 residues. Germline lookup yields CDR1 MNHEY and CDR2 SMNVEV (reference sequence). Here the CDR3 reads CASSLSQVPDTQYF.

The chain carries TRBV19 and TRBJ2-1; TCRdb designates TRBD2, a call that cannot be tested without DNA. The CDR3 sequence is 17 residues long. Germline-derived CDR1 and CDR2 are LNHDA and SQIVND (reference sequence). CDR3 loop: CASSIGWGGRDYNEQFF.

The chain has TRBV30 and TRBJ2-2. The CDR3 is 14 residues long. The germline gives CDR1 GTSNPN, CDR2 SVGIG (reference sequence). CDR3 in amino acids: CAWNRETNTGELFF.

This chain connects TRBV12-3 or TRBV12-4 to TRBJ1-3; lacking DNA, the TRBD1 call made by TCRdb goes unchecked. The CDR3 spans 16 residues. CDR3 sequence reads: CASTWDSPFSGNTIYF.

The chain has TRBV29-1 and TRBJ2-7; TCRdb's D call of TRBD1 is untestable without DNA. Germline V gene data show CDR1 as SQVTM and CDR2 as ANQGSEA. The CDR3 is 12 amino acids. CDR3 in amino acids: CSANRGTYEQYF.

V and J are TRBV7-8 and TRBJ2-2; with no DNA, the TCRdb D assignment of TRBD1 cannot be verified. CDR3 length: 17 residues. In germline, CDR1 is SGHVS, CDR2 FQNEAQ. CDR3 amino acids: CASSLIARGQGIGELFF.

This CDR3 is CASKASGREETQYF. The chain uses TRBV5-5 and TRBJ2-5; the D call of TRBD2 rests on TCRdb alone, since no DNA is present to check it. The CDR3 extends over 14 amino acids. Germline V gene lookup returns CDR1 SGHKS and CDR2 YYEKEE (reference sequence). The complete variable domain, with remaining parts taken from reference TRBV5-5 and TRBJ2-5, reads DAGVTQSPTHLIKTRGQQVTLRCSPISGHKSVSWYQQVLGQGPQFIFQYYEKEERGRGNFPDRFSARQFPNYSSELNVNALLLGDSALYLCASKASGREETQYFGPGTRLLVL.

The V and J genes are TRBV6-5 and TRBJ1-1; TCRdb designates TRBD1, a call that cannot be tested without DNA. The CDR3 covers 14 residues. CDR1 MNHEY and CDR2 SVGAGI come from the germline V gene. CDR3 protein: CASSYSGDGTEAFF.

The chain recombines TRBV7-2 with TRBJ2-1; TCRdb lists TRBD2, though no DNA is available to test this call. The germline V gene has CDR1 SGHTA and CDR2 FQGNSA. The CDR3 sequence is 15 residues long. CDR3 amino acids: CASSWGLAGLNEQFF.

The V call is TRBV12-3 or TRBV12-4, the J call TRBJ1-4; TCRdb lists TRBD1, though no DNA is available to test this call. This CDR3 has 16 residues. CDR3 residues: CASRYIGAATNEKLFF.